Given below is one TCR beta chain in context. It has no known antigen specificity. No base qualities exist here, and no much larger clone lies one base off it. The data stem from a study of cytomegalovirus exposure and HLA in healthy donors (TCRdb year 2017). Background on the whole study: An earlier analysis of approximately 550 of the donors reported 250 to 350 Gb of sequence data and 117 million unique TCR beta sequences from 150 million to 200 million T cells. A later genetic analysis used genome-wide SNP genotypes for about 55% of the 666 donors, treating that subset as a discovery cohort. Roughly 300 gigabases of sequencing data and around 85 million unique TCR sequences made up an early release that covered several hundred HLA-typed donors. The study combined high-throughput TCR immunosequencing, statistical association of individual TCRs with disease status, and machine learning to predict cytomegalovirus infection status. In addition to the first cohort of approximately 670 subjects, a separate validation cohort of over 90 different subjects was used. Roughly 5 DR-DQ haplotypes were handled as single units for association and clustering because linkage in the cohort was strong. Every repertoire in the discovery cohort had been generated on one and the same sequencing platform. Across about 370 genotyped donors of the cohort, an average of roughly 200,000 unique TCR beta nucleotide sequences per donor were sequenced, and roughly 17% of those sequences were non-productive. The later analysis used no new phenotypic data to find candidate immune exposures, relying instead on TCR beta sequences and their occurrence across donors. Typing coverage varied by locus: 629-630 donors for A, B, C, DRB1 and DQB1; under 550 for DQA1; approximately 610 for DPA1; approximately 490 for DPB1. An earlier analysis of 500 to 750 of the donors applied high-throughput TCR beta sequencing to assess whether each TCR beta V gene segment acted as functional or pseudogenic. Donor age, sex, ethnicity and CMV serostatus were collected together with the repertoire data. Of the roughly 430 genotyped donors, around 81% fell in the genetic ancestry cluster associated with self-reported Caucasian donors. The study profiled the T cell repertoires of around 700 subjects by immunosequencing and related them to cytomegalovirus serostatus. HLA typing covered class I and class II loci at four-digit resolution. In a later analysis, previously published TCR beta repertoires from 500 to 750 donors were re-analyzed and high-resolution HLA genotyping was added so that TCR occurrence patterns could be studied. The study was designed to test whether signatures of past pathogen exposure could be identified by cataloging public T cell receptors. Study-level results and caveats: The study listed 150 to 200 TCR beta chains as associated with cytomegalovirus. A further reported finding was that TCR beta sequences accurately predicted the HLA-A and HLA-B alleles for most subjects in the first cohort. A later analysis found that TCR association rates varied across HLA loci, with DRB1 alleles showing the most associated TCRs and HLA-C alleles the fewest. In an earlier analysis of about 550 of the donors, most TCR beta V segments were observed in productive rearrangements about 87% or about 30% of the time, broadly matching IMGT annotations. Compared with the roughly 600-donor mean, donors in an Asian-associated ancestry cluster had fewer N-insertions in productive TCRs, according to a later genetic analysis. The only immune exposure information available for the cohort was CMV serostatus. Because HLA typing was unavailable for some donors at each locus, only the typed subset was used in association tests. In this cohort, only TCR beta chains were sequenced, and detectable features were limited by the absence of alpha or paired-chain data. A later analysis found that most CMV-associated TCR beta chains appeared HLA-restricted, with HLA associations seemingly driven largely by CMV exposure. Presence/absence analyses assumed roughly uniform sequencing depth across donors, an assumption that may not hold. Most TCR sequences were seen in very few donors, while some public TCRs were found in many individuals. Specific HLA alleles were associated with more than 15,000 TCR beta sequences at a false discovery rate of 0.05 in a later analysis. Because the 87-base-pair reads could not distinguish some IMGT-functional V segments, including TRBV6-2 and TRBV6-3, those segments were excluded. A group of highly shared sequence variants was considered likely to be a technical artifact of the sequencing pipeline. A later analysis found that HLA-associated TCR beta chains were more clonally expanded and had lower generation probabilities than equally common non-associated chains. Correlated functional status among segregating V segments might reflect linkage disequilibrium, but an unknown experimental factor could not be ruled out. Cytomegalovirus status was reported to be diagnosed by the classifier with high specificity and sensitivity in both the original and validation cohorts. In a later genetic analysis, a missense DCLRE1C variant was associated with V-gene and J-gene trimming of TCR beta chains, and the association was replicated in an independent cohort. Roughly 17 rarely observed V segments, including chromosome 9 orphons, were excluded from the earlier analysis of approximately 500 of the donors because counts were too low. It was suggested by the authors that the approach could potentially be generalized to other disease states and immunological phenotypes. In vitro tests confirmed that three of the cytomegalovirus-associated TCR beta chains recognize cytomegalovirus antigens. A later analysis reported that several top co-occurrence clusters appeared linked to parvovirus B19, influenza, CMV and Epstein-Barr virus. When HLA alleles, especially DR and DQ, strongly co-occurred, attributing TCR associations to individual alleles was difficult.

In total, around 600 healthy bone marrow donors made up the cohort. Cohort members were all nominally healthy when sampled, although unrecorded immune exposures were likely present. The donor tested CMV seropositive and was one of the 289 seropositive cohort members. A peripheral blood sample was provided by each donor, and peripheral blood mononuclear cells were used for TCR beta sequencing. Genomic DNA was extracted from the blood cell samples with the Qiagen DNeasy Blood Extraction Kit. The library was obtained by the immunoSEQ multiplex PCR assay. A mixture of 60 forward primers for TCR Vbeta segments and 13 reverse primers for TCR Jbeta segments was used in the multiplex PCR. Amplification of the CDR3 region of rearranged TCR beta genes was performed with a multiplex PCR assay on genomic DNA. On the Illumina HiSeq System, the amplified TCR beta libraries were sequenced as 87-base-pair reads. Per the source publication's procedure: A later analysis counted approximately 74 million unique TCR beta chains across the 690 or so repertoires, and approximately 11 million of these chains were shared by at least two donors. A nearest-neighbor algorithm error-corrected the raw reads and collapsed the reads into unique sequences, merging closely related sequences to remove PCR and sequencing errors. CDR3 sequences were aligned to IMGT reference sequences to assign V, D and J gene segments. For a sequence to be retained, at least a six-nucleotide match to both a V gene segment and a J gene segment was required. A rearrangement counted as productive if the CDR3 had no stop codons and remained in frame with V and J, and every other rearrangement counted as non-productive. Following IMGT convention, CDR3 was defined as the stretch from the second conserved V-encoded cysteine to the conserved J-encoded phenylalanine. The earlier analysis of 550 to 650 of the donors excluded any sequence lacking an unambiguous match to a single V gene segment. In an earlier analysis of roughly 500 of the donors, V segments were called functional above 56.7% productive rearrangements and were called segregating when the between-donor standard deviation exceeded 5%. To diagnose cytomegalovirus status from the catalog of TCR beta chain sequences, a statistical classification framework was built. A later analysis assigned V and J genes by comparing TCR nucleotide sequences with IMGT/GENE-DB human TR gene sequences. In a later analysis, CDR3 sequences and most-parsimonious VDJ recombination scenarios were assigned using the TCRdist pipeline. A later analysis defined each TCR beta chain by its CDR3 amino acid sequence plus V-gene family, and excluded reads lacking a unique V-gene family. To address suspected cross-contamination and a sequencing artifact, a later analysis removed around 590 highly shared, low-generation-probability nucleotide sequences. In a later analysis, a clonal expansion index for each public chain was calculated from normalized within-repertoire ranks of inferred template counts. In a later analysis, generation probabilities were computed with a VDJ recombination model fitted to out-of-frame rearrangements, and the resulting probabilities were checked against IGoR. A later analysis scored TCR-TCR, TCR-HLA and TCR-CMV co-occurrence with hypergeometric tests, applying a repertoire-size bias correction to TCR pairs. False discovery rates were estimated in a later analysis by permuting HLA or CMV assignments 20 times. In a later analysis, co-occurring TCRs were grouped using DBSCAN, and TCRdist sequence similarity was added for clustering within HLA-allele-positive subsets. Co-occurrence clustering excluded repertoires with fewer than 30,000 or more than 120,000 public chains, plus five with anomalous nucleotide sharing. TCRdb provides this immuneACCESS table in a form limited to in-frame rearrangements. Some clones are lacking; in checked studies, under half of them reflect an unresolved V gene, and why the rest are absent is not known. For V, J and clone size, that table is used; D and trimming come from the DNA. The sample table shows under 130,000 clones, and 60% to 80% are seen once. The top ten clones comprise under 4.5% of the sample.

Reading from cysteine to phenylalanine, the CDR3 counts 17 amino acids. CDR3 DNA only is kept here, 51 bases in frame from base 1. At the junction V is shortened by 0 bases and J by 6 bases, with 19 bases in between. CDR1 and CDR2 are read off the germline V gene as SGDLS and YYNGEE. The sequenced material came from PBMCs. Here the chain combines TRBV9 and TRBJ2-1; TRBD2 is perhaps the D gene, given 5 matching bases. The TCR comes from a man aged 45-60 years in good health and CMV-seropositive. Read as DNA, the sequence is TGTGCCAGCAGCGTAGGGTCTACTAGAGGCTTGGGCAATGAGCAGTTCTTC. The encoded protein is CASSVGSTRGLGNEQFF.